Listed below are T cell receptor beta chains from one sample, sequenced in a study of sequential checkpoint blockade in melanoma. TCRdb's copy holds only in-frame clones and misses some; the assay was immunoSEQ multiplex PCR. Of about 5,700 clones detected, around 54% appear once; the ten largest clones hold approximately 16%. This specimen consisted of CD8+ T cells sorted from blood (inferred from file names), obtained from a patient given nivolumab and ipilimumab in sequence. Receptor source: a human donor with melanoma. Each CDR3 is given with its conserved first and last residue. Each record gives: V gene, J gene, D gene, clone size, CDR3 DNA, CDR3 protein. D genes are given only for firm matches. A row's size may be missing; if present it is once, few, many or a size class.

TRBV27	TRBJ2-1	TRBD2	.	TGTGCCAGCAGTTCAACGCCGGGACTAGCGCTCTCCTACAATGAGCAGTTCTTC	CASSSTPGLALSYNEQFF
TRBV6-5	TRBJ2-3	.	.	TGTGCCAGCAAGGGGGTGGATACGCAGTATTTT	CASKGVDTQYF
TRBV13	TRBJ2-5	TRBD2	once	TGTGCCAGCAGCCAGGATCCAGCGGGGAGTATGGAGACCCAGTACTTC	CASSQDPAGSMETQYF
TRBV6-5	TRBJ2-1	.	.	TGTGCCAGCAGGTTTTCGTCTTCGTACAATGAGCAGTTCTTC	CASRFSSSYNEQFF
TRBV30	TRBJ2-3	TRBD2	.	TGTGCCTGGAGCGGGCGGGCGGGAGCTCGAGATACGCAGTATTTT	CAWSGRAGARDTQYF
TRBV25-1	TRBJ2-1	.	.	TGTGCCAGCAGTGAATCGGGCAGGGGAATCCACAATGAGCAGTTCTTC	CASSESGRGIHNEQFF
TRBV9	TRBJ2-5	TRBD2	.	TGTGCCAGCAGCGAGGGACTAGCGGAGGGCGGGGAGACCCAGTACTTC	CASSEGLAEGGETQYF
TRBV4-2	TRBJ1-5	.	.	TGTGCCAGCAGCAATTTTCGTCAGCCCCAGCATTTT	CASSNFRQPQHF
TRBV6-6	TRBJ1-1	TRBD1	.	TGTGCCAGCAGTCCTTACAGGGGGGAAACTGAAGCTTTCTTT	CASSPYRGETEAFF
TRBV7-2	TRBJ2-7	.	medium-sized	TGTGCCAGCAGCTTAGGGCCAGGGGCGTTCTCCTACGAGCAGTACTTC	CASSLGPGAFSYEQYF
TRBV2	TRBJ1-2	.	.	TGTGCCAGCCATTTCAACTATGGCTACACCTTC	CASHFNYGYTF
TRBV30	TRBJ2-2	.	few	TGTGCCTGGAGAGCGGCAGAGAACACCGGGGAGCTGTTTTTT	CAWRAAENTGELFF
TRBV9	TRBJ2-5	.	once	TGTGCCAGCAGCGTCGGGGGACGCCCCCAAGAGACCCAGTACTTC	CASSVGGRPQETQYF
TRBV4-1	TRBJ2-7	TRBD1	once	TGCGCCAGCAGCCAAGATCGGGGGACAGGGTCTAGCGAGCAGTACTTC	CASSQDRGTGSSEQYF
TRBV7-9	TRBJ1-5	.	.	TGTGCCAGCAGCTTATCTACAGGGTGGGGTCAGCCCCAGCATTTT	CASSLSTGWGQPQHF
TRBV9	TRBJ2-7	.	.	TGTGCCAGCAGCGTAGGGGGCAGTTCCTACGAGCAGTACTTC	CASSVGGSSYEQYF
TRBV7-9	TRBJ2-7	.	.	TGTGCCAGCAGCCCAGAGGGGGGGGAAGTCGAGCAGTACTTC	CASSPEGGEVEQYF
TRBV10-2	TRBJ2-1	.	.	TGCGCCAGCACCACCTCAGGGGCGGATGAGCAGTTCTTC	CASTTSGADEQFF
TRBV30	TRBJ2-2	TRBD1	few	TGTGCCTGGTCAACAGGGGATTTTACCGGGGAGCTGTTTTTT	CAWSTGDFTGELFF
TRBV14	TRBJ1-2	.	few	TGTGCCAGCAGGAAAACAGGAGTCTATGGCTACACCTTC	CASRKTGVYGYTF
TRBV14	TRBJ2-3	.	once	TGTGCCAGCAGCCAAGTCGGGAGCGGATCAGATACGCAGTATTTT	CASSQVGSGSDTQYF
TRBV13	TRBJ2-7	.	.	TGTGCCAGCAGCTTAGCAGGTCAGGGGTACCACGAGCAGTACTTC	CASSLAGQGYHEQYF
TRBV6-5	TRBJ1-5	.	.	TGTGCCAGCAGTATCCCCCGGGGTTCACCCCAGCATTTT	CASSIPRGSPQHF
TRBV5-1	TRBJ1-2	.	.	TGCGCCAGCAGCGAAGCGACAGCTGGGTATGGCTACACCTTC	CASSEATAGYGYTF
TRBV10-1	TRBJ2-5	TRBD2	.	TGCGCCAGCAGTGAGGGGACTAGCGGGAGGTCCGAGACCCAGTACTTC	CASSEGTSGRSETQYF
TRBV2	TRBJ1-1	.	once	TGTGCCAGCAGTGCATATCAGGGTCTGGACACTGAAGCTTTCTTT	CASSAYQGLDTEAFF
TRBV6-1	TRBJ2-7	TRBD1	few	TGTGCCAGCAGTGAATTAGTTCTGGGGGACAGCGCCTACGAGCAGTACTTC	CASSELVLGDSAYEQYF